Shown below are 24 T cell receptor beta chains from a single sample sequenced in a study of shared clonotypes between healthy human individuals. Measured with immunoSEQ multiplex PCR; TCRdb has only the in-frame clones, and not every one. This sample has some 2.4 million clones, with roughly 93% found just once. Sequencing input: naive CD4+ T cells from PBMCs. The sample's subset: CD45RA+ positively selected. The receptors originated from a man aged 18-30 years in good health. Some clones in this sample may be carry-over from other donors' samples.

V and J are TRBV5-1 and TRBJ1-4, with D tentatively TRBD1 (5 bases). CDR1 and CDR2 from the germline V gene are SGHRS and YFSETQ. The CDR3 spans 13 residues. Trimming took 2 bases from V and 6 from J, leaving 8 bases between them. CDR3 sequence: CASSFRVDEKLFF. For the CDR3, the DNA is TGCGCCAGCAGCTTCAGGGTGGATGAAAAACTGTTTTTT.

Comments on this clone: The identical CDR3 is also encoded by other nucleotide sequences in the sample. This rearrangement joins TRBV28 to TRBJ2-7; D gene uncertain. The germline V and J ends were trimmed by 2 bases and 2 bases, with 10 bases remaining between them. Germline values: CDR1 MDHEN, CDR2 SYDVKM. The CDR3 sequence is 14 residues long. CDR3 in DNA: TGTGCCAGCAGTTTAGGCCGGCCAGCCTACGAGCAGTACTTC. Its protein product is CASSLGRPAYEQYF.

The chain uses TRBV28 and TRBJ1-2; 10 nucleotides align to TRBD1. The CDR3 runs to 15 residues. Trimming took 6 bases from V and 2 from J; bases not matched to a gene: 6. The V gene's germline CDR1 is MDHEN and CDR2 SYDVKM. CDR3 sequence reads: CASSTTTGGNYGYTF. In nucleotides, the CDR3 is TGTGCCAGCAGCACCACGACAGGGGGCAACTATGGCTACACCTTC.

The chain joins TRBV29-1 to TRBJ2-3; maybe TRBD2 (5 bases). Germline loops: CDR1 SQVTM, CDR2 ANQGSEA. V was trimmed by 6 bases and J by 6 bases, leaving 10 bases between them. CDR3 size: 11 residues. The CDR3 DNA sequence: TGCAGCGTCCTAGCTCCGGATACGCAGTATTTT. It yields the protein CSVLAPDTQYF.

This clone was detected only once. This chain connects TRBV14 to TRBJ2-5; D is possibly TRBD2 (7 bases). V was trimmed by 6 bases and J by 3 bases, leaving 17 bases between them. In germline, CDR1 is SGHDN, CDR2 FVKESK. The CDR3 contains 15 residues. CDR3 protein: CASSGGGLAEETQYF. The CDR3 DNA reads TGTGCCAGCAGTGGGGGGGGCCTAGCGGAAGAGACCCAGTACTTC.

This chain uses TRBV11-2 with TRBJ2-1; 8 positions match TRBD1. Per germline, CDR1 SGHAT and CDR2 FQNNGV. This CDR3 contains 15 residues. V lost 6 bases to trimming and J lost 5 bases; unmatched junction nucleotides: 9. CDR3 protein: CASRGRDRFDNEQFF. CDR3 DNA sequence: TGTGCCAGCAGGGGAAGGGACAGGTTCGACAATGAGCAGTTCTTC.

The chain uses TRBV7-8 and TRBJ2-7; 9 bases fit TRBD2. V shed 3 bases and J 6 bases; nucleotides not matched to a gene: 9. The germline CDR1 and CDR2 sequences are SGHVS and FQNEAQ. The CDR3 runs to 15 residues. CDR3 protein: CASSFFSGSLLEQYF. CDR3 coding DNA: TGTGCCAGCAGCTTCTTTAGCGGGAGCCTCCTCGAGCAGTACTTC.

The CDR3 sequence is CASSYGQVTGELFF. CDR3 in DNA: TGTGCCAGCAGTTACGGACAGGTCACCGGGGAGCTGTTTTTT. The chain links TRBV6-5 to TRBJ2-2, with TRBD1 matching over 7 bases. V shed 2 bases and J 4 bases; nucleotides not matched to a gene: 1. The germline gives CDR1 MNHEY, CDR2 SVGAGI. There are 14 residues in the CDR3.

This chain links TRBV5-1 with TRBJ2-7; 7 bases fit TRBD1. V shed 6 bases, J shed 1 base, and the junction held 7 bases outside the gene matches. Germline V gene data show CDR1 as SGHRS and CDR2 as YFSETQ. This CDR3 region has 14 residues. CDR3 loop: CASTNPGQSYEQYF. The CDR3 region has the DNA TGCGCCAGCACCAATCCGGGACAGTCCTACGAGCAGTACTTC.

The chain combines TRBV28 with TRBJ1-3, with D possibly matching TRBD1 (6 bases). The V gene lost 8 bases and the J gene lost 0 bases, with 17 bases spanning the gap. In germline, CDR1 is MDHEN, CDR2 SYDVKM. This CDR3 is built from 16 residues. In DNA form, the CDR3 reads TGTGCCAGCTTAGGGTATGACAGGCCCTCTGGAAACACCATATATTTT. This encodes CASLGYDRPSGNTIYF.

This chain's CDR3 is CATSRGTVANTGELFF. The CDR3 nucleotides read TGTGCCACCAGCAGGGGGACAGTAGCGAACACCGGGGAGCTGTTTTTT. The rearrangement joins TRBV15 to TRBJ2-2, with 7 bases aligning to TRBD1. Germline V lookup: CDR1 LNHNV, CDR2 YYDKDF (reference sequence). There are 16 residues in the CDR3. The V segment lost 3 bases and the J segment 0 bases; nucleotides outside the gene matches: 4. Full variable domain (rest looked up from reference TRBV15 and TRBJ2-2): DAMVIQNPRYQVTQFGKPVTLSCSQTLNHNVMYWYQQKSSQAPKLLFHYYDKDFNNEADTPDNFQSRRPNTSFCFLDIRSPGLGDTAMYLCATSRGTVANTGELFFGEGSRLTVL.

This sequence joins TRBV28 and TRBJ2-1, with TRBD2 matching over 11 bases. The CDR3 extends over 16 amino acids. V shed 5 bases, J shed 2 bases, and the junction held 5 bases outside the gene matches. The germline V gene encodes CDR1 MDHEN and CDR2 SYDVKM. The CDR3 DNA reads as TGTGCCAGCAGTCCCTTTAGCGGGAGGGCCTACAATGAGCAGTTCTTC. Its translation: CASSPFSGRAYNEQFF. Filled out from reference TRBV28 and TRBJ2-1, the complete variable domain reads DVKVTQSSRYLVKRTGEKVFLECVQDMDHENMFWYRQDPGLGLRLIYFSYDVKMKEKGDIPEGYSVSREKKERFSLILESASTNQTSMYLCASSPFSGRAYNEQFFGPGTRLTVL.

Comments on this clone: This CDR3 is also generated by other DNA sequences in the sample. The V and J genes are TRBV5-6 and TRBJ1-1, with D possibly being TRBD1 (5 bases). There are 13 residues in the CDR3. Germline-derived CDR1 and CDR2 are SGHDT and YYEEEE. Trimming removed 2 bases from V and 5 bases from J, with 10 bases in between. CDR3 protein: CASSLLGGTEAFF. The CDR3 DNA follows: TGTGCCAGCAGCTTACTGGGGGGAACTGAAGCTTTCTTT. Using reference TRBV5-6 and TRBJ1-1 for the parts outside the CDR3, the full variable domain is DAGVTQSPTHLIKTRGQQVTLRCSPKSGHDTVSWYQQALGQGPQFIFQYYEEEERQRGNFPDRFSGHQFPNYSSELNVNALLLGDSALYLCASSLLGGTEAFFGQGTRLTVV.

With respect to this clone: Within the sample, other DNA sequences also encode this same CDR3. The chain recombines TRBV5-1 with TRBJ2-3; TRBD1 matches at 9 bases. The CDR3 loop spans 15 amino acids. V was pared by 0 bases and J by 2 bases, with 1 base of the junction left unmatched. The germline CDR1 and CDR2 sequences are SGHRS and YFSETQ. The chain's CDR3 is CASSLGTGATDTQYF. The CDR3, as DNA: TGCGCCAGCAGCTTGGGGACAGGGGCCACAGATACGCAGTATTTT.

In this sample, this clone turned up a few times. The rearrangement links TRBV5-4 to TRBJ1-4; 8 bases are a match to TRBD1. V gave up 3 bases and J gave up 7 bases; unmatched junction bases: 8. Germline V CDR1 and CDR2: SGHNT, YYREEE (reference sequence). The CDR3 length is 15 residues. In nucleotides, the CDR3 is TGTGCCAGCAGCTACGGACAGGGTGGTATTGAAAAACTGTTTTTT. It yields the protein CASSYGQGGIEKLFF.

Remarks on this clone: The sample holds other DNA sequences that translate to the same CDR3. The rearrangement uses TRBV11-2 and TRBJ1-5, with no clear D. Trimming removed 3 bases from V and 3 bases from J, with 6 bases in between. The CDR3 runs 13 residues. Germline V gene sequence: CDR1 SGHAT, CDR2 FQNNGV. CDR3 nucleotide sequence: TGTGCCAGCAGCTTCTCCAACAATCAGCCCCAGCATTTT. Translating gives CASSFSNNQPQHF.

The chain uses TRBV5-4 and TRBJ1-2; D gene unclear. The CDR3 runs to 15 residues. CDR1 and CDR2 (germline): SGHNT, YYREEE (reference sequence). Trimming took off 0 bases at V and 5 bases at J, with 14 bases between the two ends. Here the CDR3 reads CASSLAVGLLYGYTF. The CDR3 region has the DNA TGTGCCAGCAGCTTGGCCGTGGGCCTTCTTTATGGCTACACCTTC. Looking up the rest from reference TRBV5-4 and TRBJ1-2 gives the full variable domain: ETGVTQSPTHLIKTRGQQVTLRCSSQSGHNTVSWYQQALGQGPQFIFQYYREEENGRGNFPPRFSGLQFPNYSSELNVNALELDDSALYLCASSLAVGLLYGYTFGSGTRLTVV.

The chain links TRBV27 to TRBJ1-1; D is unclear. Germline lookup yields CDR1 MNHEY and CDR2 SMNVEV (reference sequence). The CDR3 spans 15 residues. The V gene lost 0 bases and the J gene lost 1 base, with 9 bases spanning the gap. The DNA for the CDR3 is TGTGCCAGCAGTTTATCTTGGGAGAGGAACACTGAAGCTTTCTTT. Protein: CASSLSWERNTEAFF.

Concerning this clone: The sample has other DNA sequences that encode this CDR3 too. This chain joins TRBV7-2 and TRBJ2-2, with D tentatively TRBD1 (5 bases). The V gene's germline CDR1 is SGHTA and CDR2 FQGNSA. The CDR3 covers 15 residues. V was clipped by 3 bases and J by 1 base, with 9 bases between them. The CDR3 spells CASSLGRGNTGELFF. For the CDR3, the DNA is TGTGCCAGCAGCTTGGGGCGCGGGAACACCGGGGAGCTGTTTTTT.

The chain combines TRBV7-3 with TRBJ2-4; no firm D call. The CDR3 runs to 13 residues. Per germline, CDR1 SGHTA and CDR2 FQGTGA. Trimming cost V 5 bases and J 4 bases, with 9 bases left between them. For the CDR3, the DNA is TGTGCCAGCAGCGCCGACGGAAAAAACATTCAGTACTTC. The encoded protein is CASSADGKNIQYF. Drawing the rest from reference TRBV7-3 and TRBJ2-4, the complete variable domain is GAGVSQTPSNKVTEKGKYVELRCDPISGHTALYWYRQSLGQGPEFLIYFQGTGAADDSGLPNDRFFAVRPEGSVSTLKIQRTERGDSAVYLCASSADGKNIQYFGAGTRLSVL.

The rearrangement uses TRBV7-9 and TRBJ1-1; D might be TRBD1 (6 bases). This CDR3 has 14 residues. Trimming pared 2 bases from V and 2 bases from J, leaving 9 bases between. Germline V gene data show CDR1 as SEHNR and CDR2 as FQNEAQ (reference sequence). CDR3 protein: CASSLRTANTEAFF. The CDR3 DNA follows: TGTGCCAGCAGCTTAAGGACAGCCAACACTGAAGCTTTCTTT.

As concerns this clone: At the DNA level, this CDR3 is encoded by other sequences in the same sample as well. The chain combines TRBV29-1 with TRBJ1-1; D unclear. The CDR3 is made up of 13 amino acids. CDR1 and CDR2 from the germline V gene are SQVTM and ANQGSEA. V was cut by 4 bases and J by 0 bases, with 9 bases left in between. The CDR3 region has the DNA TGCAGCGTTGTCGGACGGATGAACACTGAAGCTTTCTTT. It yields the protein CSVVGRMNTEAFF.

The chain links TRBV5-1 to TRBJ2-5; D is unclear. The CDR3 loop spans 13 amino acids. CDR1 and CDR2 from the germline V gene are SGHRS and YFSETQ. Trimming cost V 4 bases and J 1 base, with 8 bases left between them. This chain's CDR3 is CASSLTFQETQYF. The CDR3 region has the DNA TGCGCCAGCAGCCTAACCTTCCAAGAGACCCAGTACTTC.

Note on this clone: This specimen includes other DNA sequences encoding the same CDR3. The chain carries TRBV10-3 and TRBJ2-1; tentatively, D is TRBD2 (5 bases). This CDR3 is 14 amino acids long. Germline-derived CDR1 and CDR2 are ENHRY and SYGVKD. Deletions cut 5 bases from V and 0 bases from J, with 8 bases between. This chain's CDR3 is CAISRDSSYNEQFF. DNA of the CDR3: TGTGCCATCAGTCGGGATAGCTCCTACAATGAGCAGTTCTTC.